These 14 T cell receptor beta chains share one sample of origin, sequenced in a study of response to subunit inactivated influenza vaccine. TCRdb called the RT-PCR reads again in MiXCR, with one record for every CDR3 protein. The data hold 500,000 or so distinct CDR3 sequences, with about 15% observed a single time. Source: CD4+ T cells sorted from PBMCs, taken less than 30 months after vaccination. Receptors were obtained from a man aged 50-75 years who received an inactivated influenza vaccine.

The chain has TRBV20-1 and TRBJ2-3; D is uncertain. The V gene lost 3 bases and the J gene lost 2 bases, with 12 bases spanning the gap. CDR3 length equals 14 residues. Germline V gene sequence: CDR1 DFQATT, CDR2 SNEGSKA (reference sequence). The CDR3 DNA reads TGCAGTGCTAGTTCCATTCCGACCACAGATACGCAGTATTTT. Its translation is CSASSIPTTDTQYF.

Only a few counts were recorded for this clonotype. The chain employs TRBV27 and TRBJ2-2, with TRBD2 as a possible D gene (6 bases). The V and J ends lost 1 base and 5 bases respectively, with 11 bases between them. This CDR3 is 15 amino acids long. CDR1 is MNHEY, CDR2 SMNVEV, per germline (reference sequence). In DNA, the CDR3 is TGTGCCAGCAGTTTATATTCGGGAGCAACCGGGGAGCTGTTTTTT. This sequence encodes CASSLYSGATGELFF.

The gene calls are TRBV2 and TRBJ2-1; the match to TRBD2 covers 11 bases. The CDR3 length is 13 residues. The germline V gene encodes CDR1 SNHLY and CDR2 FYNNEI. V was clipped by 7 bases and J by 7 bases; unmatched bases: 3. The CDR3 is CASTSGRTNEQFF. CDR3 nucleotides: TGTGCCAGCACTAGCGGGAGGACAAATGAGCAGTTCTTC.

V is TRBV20-1 and J is TRBJ2-1, with TRBD2 matching over 9 bases. Trimming removed 2 bases from V and 7 bases from J; junction bases left unmatched: 12. The V gene's germline CDR1 is DFQATT and CDR2 SNEGSKA (reference sequence). The length of the CDR3 is 16 residues. The CDR3 sequence: CSARLAGRGGQNEQFF. CDR3 sequence (DNA): TGCAGTGCTAGACTAGCGGGAAGAGGGGGACAAAATGAGCAGTTCTTC.

This clonotype was counted between two and nine times. V usage is TRBV5-1 and J usage is TRBJ2-5; 7 positions match TRBD2. Unmatched junction bases numbered 11, after V lost 2 bases and J lost 4 bases. This CDR3 contains 16 residues. Germline lookup yields CDR1 SGHRS and CDR2 YFSETQ. CDR3 residues: CASSFWKRDQGETQYF. CDR3 nucleotide sequence: TGCGCCAGCAGCTTTTGGAAGCGGGACCAGGGAGAGACCCAGTACTTC.

The rearrangement links TRBV9 to TRBJ2-2; 7 bases are shared with TRBD1. The V and J ends lost 3 bases and 0 bases, in that order; junction bases with no gene match: 5. The CDR3 is 16 residues long. CDR1 is SGDLS, CDR2 YYNGEE, per germline. The CDR3 is CASSEQGPANTGELFF. CDR3 DNA: TGTGCCAGCAGCGAACAGGGGCCAGCGAACACCGGGGAGCTGTTTTTT.

The genes are TRBV11-2 and TRBJ2-1; a weak D match, TRBD2 (5 bases). Between the trimmed V and J ends, which lost 5 bases and 0 bases, there was a span of 11 bases. This CDR3 comprises 15 residues. The germline CDR1 and CDR2 sequences are SGHAT and FQNNGV. Here the CDR3 reads CASSLQRSSYNEQFF. CDR3 nucleotide sequence: TGTGCCAGCAGCCTCCAGCGGAGCTCCTACAATGAGCAGTTCTTC.

The sample holds one count of this clonotype. The genes are TRBV7-2 and TRBJ1-6; D perhaps matches TRBD1 (6 bases). The CDR3 is 15 amino acids. V was clipped by 1 base and J by 9 bases, with 13 bases between them. Germline V gene data show CDR1 as SGHTA and CDR2 as FQGNSA. The CDR3 is CASSLVVGGGSPLHF. CDR3 coding DNA: TGTGCCAGCAGCTTAGTCGTAGGGGGGGGTTCACCCCTCCACTTT.

This clonotype was recorded a few times. The chain joins TRBV28 to TRBJ2-1, with a weak D call TRBD1 (5 bases). V shed 4 bases and J shed 8 bases, with 12 bases lying between them. This CDR3 is 13 amino acids long. In germline, CDR1 is MDHEN, CDR2 SYDVKM. The CDR3 DNA is TGTGCCAGCAGTTCAGGGCAATACGATGAGCAGTTCTTC. Amino acid sequence: CASSSGQYDEQFF.

This clonotype was seen more than once but under ten times. This chain links TRBV3-1 with TRBJ1-1; no clear D gene. The CDR3 is 15 amino acids. CDR1 is LGHDT and CDR2 is YNNKEL in the germline V gene (reference sequence). V was cut by 4 bases and J by 0 bases, with 12 bases left in between. The CDR3 DNA sequence: TGTGCCAGCAGCCCCCCCGGGATCATGAACACTGAAGCTTTCTTT. It codes for CASSPPGIMNTEAFF.

In nucleotides, the CDR3 is TGTGCCAGCAGCCGAAATAGCGGGAAGGTAAACAATGAGCAGTTCTTC. Translated, it gives CASSRNSGKVNNEQFF. This chain uses TRBV7-2 with TRBJ2-1; 8 positions agree with TRBD2. CDR1 is SGHTA, CDR2 FQGNSA, per germline. The junction had 11 bases not matched to a gene; V was cut back by 5 bases and J by 5 bases. CDR3 length equals 16 residues. Variable domain in full (rest from reference TRBV7-2 and TRBJ2-1): GAGVSQSPSNKVTEKGKDVELRCDPISGHTALYWYRQSLGQGLEFLIYFQGNSAPDKSGLPSDRFSAERTGGSVSTLTIQRTQQEDSAVYLCASSRNSGKVNNEQFFGPGTRLTVL.

The rearrangement uses TRBV6-2 or TRBV6-3 and TRBJ1-6; D is undetermined. Germline V gene data show CDR1 as MNHEY and CDR2 as SVGEGT. The CDR3 is 13 amino acids. The ends were cut back, 5 bases at V and 10 bases at J, with 12 bases in the middle. The CDR3 sequence is CASSPIIGSPLHF. CDR3 in DNA: TGTGCCAGCAGTCCGATTATCGGATCACCCCTCCACTTT.

This clonotype has only a few counts. J is TRBJ2-1 and V is TRBV6-2 or TRBV6-3; 11 bases are a match to TRBD2. The CDR3 sequence is 14 residues long. Trimming cost V 8 bases and J 7 bases; bases outside gene matches: 7. CDR1 and CDR2 from the germline V gene are MNHEY and SVGEGT. The CDR3 protein is CASGSGTSGNEQFF. In DNA, the CDR3 is TGTGCCAGCGGGTCCGGGACTAGCGGAAATGAGCAGTTCTTC.

This clonotype was recorded a few times. The chain is built from TRBV6-2 or TRBV6-3 and TRBJ2-7, with D possibly being TRBD1 or TRBD2 (5 bases each). This CDR3 is built from 13 residues. Germline V gene data show CDR1 as MNHEY and CDR2 as SVGEGT. With 6 bases removed from V and 3 bases from J, the gap between germline ends came to 12 bases. The CDR3: CASSFGAYYEQYF. The CDR3 bases are TGTGCCAGCAGCTTCGGGGCTTACTACGAGCAGTACTTC.